This T cell receptor (beta chain) came from a study of beta chain features in type 1 diabetes (dated by TCRdb to 2017 to 2018). At the level of the whole study: No differences in mean age, gender distribution, total cell number or subset yield were found between patients and healthy donors. A total of 90 million to 130 million sorted cells were examined across all samples, and a strong correlation was observed between cell number per subset and RNA yield. In the study, recently diagnosed type 1 diabetes patients and matched healthy donors were compared on the TCRB repertoires of their sorted circulating CD4+ T cell subsets. Whereas all 30 or so donors provided naive and central memory subsets, regulatory and stem cell-like memory subsets were isolated from just 8 patients and about 8 healthy donors. General conclusions and limits of the study: Because cDNA rather than genomic DNA was sequenced, highly expressing activated cells could have been over-represented, although no difference in activation and CD3 levels was found between groups. The naive, central memory and regulatory TCRB repertoires appeared to resemble one another more closely among patients than among healthy donors. Fewer insertions and more nucleotide deletions at VDJ recombination sites were observed in patients with type 1 diabetes, implying thymic rearrangement abnormalities. Only small numbers of individuals were included in the HLA sub-analyses, which left unresolved whether HLA type had any influence on TCRB rearrangement. PCR may preferentially amplify shorter templates, but because patient and control samples were amplified and corrected together, any resulting skew would affect both groups equally. In all four CD4+ subsets, TCRB CDR3 length was moderately but significantly shorter in type 1 diabetes patients.

V lost 4 bases and J lost 3 bases, and the count of bases not matched to a germline gene is 7. Its CDR3 holds 17 amino acids, cysteine through phenylalanine. The sequence is cut down to CDR3 DNA, 51 bases in frame from base 1. Per the germline V gene, SNHLY is the CDR1 and FYNNEI is the CDR2. A remark on this clone: No antigen is known for it. There are no base qualities to consult, and no much larger clone falls within one base.

Each donor gave one peripheral blood draw, roughly 120 mL on average, collected into heparinised tubes. A BD FACSAria II and a panel including CD45RO, CCR7, CD25, CD127, CD95 and CD27 were used to sort naive, central memory, regulatory and stem cell-like memory CD4+ T cells. Every sorted population had a purity above 95%. PBMCs were isolated immediately by Lymphoprep density gradient centrifugation and stained directly without culture. So that batch effects would be minimized, each experiment stained and sorted samples in pairs, pairing one healthy donor with one patient. All of the isolated RNA was reverse transcribed with the High Capacity cDNA Reverse Transcription Kit, so expressed TCRB transcripts were sequenced. Naive, central memory and regulatory T cell samples underwent deep immunoSEQ sequencing, averaging about 3.3 million total reads per sample. Sorted cells were lysed in RLT buffer and RNA was extracted with DNase-treated RNeasy Micro or Mini kits, depending on cell number. Each cell subset was processed separately to prevent cross-contamination, with patient and healthy donor samples processed together. Using the immunoSEQ multiplex PCR, TCRB sequences were amplified from cDNA into 87-bp fragments spanning the CDR3 region. Amplicons were sequenced on the Illumina HiSeq platform. The authors' analysis ran thus. PCR bias was computationally corrected using synthetic template baselines, reads within Hamming distance 2 were collapsed, and singletons that could not be merged were discarded. Reads were aligned against IMGT to assign V, D and J genes, CDR3 length and insertions or deletions at six rearrangement sites. Within each subset, clonotype counts were normalized to sorted cell number, after which true diversity and Gini coefficients were computed with the tcR R package. The overlap coefficient, calculated on TCRB nucleotide sequences, was used to measure repertoire sharing. As a proxy for the pre-selection repertoire, out-of-frame TCRB sequences from naive cells were analyzed. TCRdb re-hosts the immuneACCESS table, in-frame sequences only. Its copies lack some clones; in the studies checked, an unresolved V gene accounts for under half of them, and the cause for the rest is not known. The DNA gave D and trimming, while V, J and clone size come from that table. The sample has about 240,000 clones on record, 14% of them singletons. The leading ten clones occupy roughly 0.019% of the sample.

The chain is encoded by TRBV2 joined to TRBJ2-6; 9 bases in the middle match TRBD1. Specimen: naive CD4+ T cells from blood. The cell subset or site label for this specimen denotes: true naive CD4+ T cells. The sequence derives from a young man with type 1 diabetes. The CDR3 protein: CASSGGDRVGGANVLTF. The base sequence is TGTGCCAGCAGTGGGGGGGACAGGGTTGGTGGGGCCAACGTCCTGACTTTC.